These 20 T cell receptor beta chains came from one sample sequenced in a study of molecular identifiers for immune sequencing clone quantification. MiXCR was run by TCRdb on the PCR reads, yielding one entry per CDR3 protein. The sample consists of approximately 630,000 distinct CDR3 sequences, about 25% of them appearing once. Sequenced input: naive CD8+ T cells from blood, with Jurkat cell RNA spiked in. Subset: FACS-sorted CD8+CD4-CCR7+CD45RA+ naive T cells. These receptors were collected from a human donor in good health. Some libraries in this study had Jurkat cell RNA spiked in.

A word on this clonotype: Possible read error: a much larger clone is one base away. The chain employs TRBV28 and TRBJ2-6, with a possible D match to TRBD1 (5 bases). Germline V CDR1 and CDR2: MDHEN, SYDVKM. CDR3 length equals 19 residues. CDR3 in DNA: TGTGCCAGCAGTTCGAGACGGTCTGGCACTCCCGCTGGGGCCAACGTCCCGACTTTC. It specifies CASSSRRSGTPAGANVPTF.

In this sample, this clonotype turned up many times. The rearrangement uses TRBV10-3 and TRBJ2-7; the match to TRBD1 covers 8 bases. Germline CDR1 is ENHRY and CDR2 is SYGVKD. The CDR3 sequence is 15 residues long. V gave up 2 bases and J gave up 4 bases; unmatched junction bases: 7. The CDR3 region has the DNA TGTGCCATCAGTGAGATGGCAGGGGGCCGGTACGAGCAGTACTTC. It encodes CAISEMAGGRYEQYF.

V is TRBV4-3 and J is TRBJ2-1; 7 nucleotides match TRBD2. Trimming at V came to 2 bases and at J to 5 bases, leaving 9 bases not matched to a gene. This CDR3 contains 16 residues. Per the germline V gene, CDR1 is LGHNA and CDR2 is YSLEER. The CDR3 coding sequence is TGCGCCAGCAGCCAATACCTAGCGGATCTAAACAATGAGCAGTTCTTC. As protein: CASSQYLADLNNEQFF.

This clonotype was counted between two and nine times. This CDR3 is CASGPRVMSTDTQYF. The CDR3 DNA reads as TGTGCCAGCGGCCCTAGGGTTATGAGCACAGATACGCAGTATTTT. V and J are TRBV7-9 and TRBJ2-3; unclear D gene. Trimming took off 8 bases at V and 0 bases at J, with 15 bases between the two ends. The CDR3 consists of 15 residues. Per germline, CDR1 SEHNR and CDR2 FQNEAQ (reference sequence). The full variable domain, with the rest looked up from reference TRBV7-9 and TRBJ2-3, is DTGVSQNPRHKITKRGQNVTFRCDPISEHNRLYWYRQTLGQGPEFLTYFQNEAQLEKSRLLSDRFSAERPKGSFSTLEIQRTEQGDSAMYLCASGPRVMSTDTQYFGPGTRLTVL.

The chain is built from TRBV5-3 and TRBJ1-2; a possible D gene is TRBD1 (5 bases). TRBV5-3 qualifies as an ORF whose function is uncertain. CDR3 length equals 15 residues. Trimming took off 8 bases at V and 4 bases at J, with 21 bases between the two ends. This CDR3 is CASTYSPGLSYGYTF. As DNA, the CDR3 is TGTGCCAGCACCTACTCACCGGGACTGAGCTATGGCTACACCTTC.

The table lists this clonotype with a few counts. CDR3: CASSPRSVPEAFF. Here the CDR3 DNA reads TGTGCCAGCAGCCCCCGTTCAGTACCTGAAGCTTTCTTT. The V gene is TRBV7-9, the J gene TRBJ1-1; no reliable D call. V was pared by 5 bases and J by 6 bases, with 13 bases between. The CDR3 runs 13 residues. Germline V gene sequence: CDR1 SEHNR, CDR2 FQNEAQ (reference sequence).

In the case of this clonotype: This CDR3 is missing its conserved last phenylalanine or tryptophan, likely due to a read error. The chain recombines TRBV15 with TRBJ2-1; D is perhaps TRBD1 (7 bases). CDR1 and CDR2 from the germline V gene are LNHNV and YYDKDF (reference sequence). Trimming stripped 0 bases from V and 6 bases from J, with 12 bases between. This CDR3 comprises 15 residues. CDR3 nucleotide sequence: TGTGCCACCAGCAGAGATAGACAGGGAGGCAATGAGCAGTTCTAC. This sequence encodes CATSRDRQGGNEQFY.

This clonotype was counted at least ten times. The V gene is TRBV5-1, the J gene TRBJ2-7; no reliable D call. Trimming cost V 0 bases and J 4 bases, with 17 bases left between them. CDR3 length: 16 residues. Germline V gene data show CDR1 as SGHRS and CDR2 as YFSETQ. In DNA, the CDR3 is TGCGCCAGCAGCTTGGGTCTACTCCAGGTTTCTTACGAGCAGTACTTC. Protein: CASSLGLLQVSYEQYF.

This clonotype appeared many times. This chain's CDR3 is CASRPRTETNTEAFF. CDR3 DNA: TGTGCCAGCAGACCAAGGACAGAGACGAACACTGAAGCTTTCTTT. The V and J genes are TRBV5-6 and TRBJ1-1; D may be TRBD1 (6 bases). V shed 5 bases and J shed 1 base, with 15 bases lying between them. The CDR3 sequence is 15 residues long. Germline loops: CDR1 SGHDT, CDR2 YYEEEE. Using reference TRBV5-6 and TRBJ1-1 for the parts outside the CDR3, the full variable domain is DAGVTQSPTHLIKTRGQQVTLRCSPKSGHDTVSWYQQALGQGPQFIFQYYEEEERQRGNFPDRFSGHQFPNYSSELNVNALLLGDSALYLCASRPRTETNTEAFFGQGTRLTVV.

This clonotype was seen ten or more times. This sequence joins TRBV2 and TRBJ2-3; 9 bases are shared with TRBD1. V shed 1 base, J shed 4 bases, and the junction held 0 bases outside the gene matches. Germline values: CDR1 SNHLY, CDR2 FYNNEI. The CDR3 spans 14 residues. The CDR3 reads CASSEGTGADTQYF. Written as DNA, the CDR3 is TGTGCCAGCAGTGAAGGGACAGGGGCAGATACGCAGTATTTT.

Turning to this clonotype: The germline gene is not matched at one end of the junction; a read error may be the cause. This chain uses TRBV20-1 with TRBJ2-5; 12 bases are shared with TRBD2. The CDR3 has 16 residues. Germline assignment: CDR1 DFQATT and CDR2 SNEGSKA (reference sequence). In DNA form, the CDR3 reads TGCAGTGCTAGATCCGGACTAGCGGGGACCCAAGCGACCCAGTACTTC. Translating it yields CSARSGLAGTQATQYF.

This clonotype has a handful of counts. V gene TRBV2 combines with J gene TRBJ1-2; TRBD1 matches at 8 bases. V dropped 5 bases and J dropped 3; count of bases not matched to a gene: 8. Looked up from germline, CDR1 is SNHLY and CDR2 is FYNNEI. This CDR3 is built from 15 residues. The CDR3 region has the DNA TGTGCCAGCAGTTCCCGGACAGGGATGGACTATGGCTACACCTTC. Amino acids: CASSSRTGMDYGYTF.

This clonotype has at least ten counts. The chain links TRBV29-1 to TRBJ2-7; D is possibly TRBD1 (6 bases). The CDR3 totals 13 residues. V was cut by 2 bases and J by 5 bases, with 13 bases left in between. From germline, CDR1 is SQVTM and CDR2 ANQGSEA. The CDR3 loop is CSVEQGSSDEQYF. CDR3 sequence (DNA): TGCAGCGTTGAACAGGGGTCCTCGGACGAGCAGTACTTC.

V usage is TRBV4-3 and J usage is TRBJ2-7; the D is unclear. Germline V lookup: CDR1 LGHNA, CDR2 YSLEER. Trimming shortened V by 0 bases and J by 2 bases, and 20 bases separated the two germline ends. The CDR3 contains 18 residues. The CDR3 here is CASSQDWARVGLTYEQYF. In nucleotides, the CDR3 is TGCGCCAGCAGCCAAGATTGGGCACGGGTTGGGTTAACCTACGAGCAGTACTTC.

This clonotype was seen more than once but under ten times. This may come from a read error, since a much larger clone is one base off. The V call is TRBV29-1, the J call TRBJ2-3; tentative D call: TRBD1 (6 bases). This CDR3 contains 15 residues. V was pared by 2 bases and J by 5 bases, with 17 bases between. Germline CDR1 is SQVTM and CDR2 is ANQGSEA. In DNA form, the CDR3 reads TGCAGCGTTGAACTTACCGGGTCAGGGGAAGATACGCAGTATTTT. Its translation is CSVELTGSGEDTQYF.

The table lists this clonotype with many counts. This chain links TRBV6-5 with TRBJ1-1; D is undetermined. Germline CDR1 MNHEY, CDR2 SVGAGI. The V end was cut by 2 bases, the J end by 5 bases, with 9 bases between. This CDR3 region has 13 residues. CDR3 loop: CASSYVQGTEAFF. In nucleotides, the CDR3 is TGTGCCAGCAGTTACGTACAAGGAACTGAAGCTTTCTTT.

Note on this clonotype: This may arise from a read error, as a much more abundant clone is one base away. V and J are TRBV11-2 and TRBJ2-6; the D is unclear. Germline CDR1 reads SGHAT; CDR2 reads FQNNGV. The CDR3 sequence is 16 residues long. Between the trimmed V and J ends, which lost 0 bases and 5 bases, there was a span of 11 bases. The CDR3 here is CASSLDPISRANVLTF. Here the CDR3 DNA reads TGTGCCAGCAGCTTAGACCCCATATCTAGGGCCAACGTCCTGACTTTC.

This clonotype was seen more than once but under ten times. The chain has TRBV9 and TRBJ2-2; D remains ambiguous. The CDR3 sequence is 15 residues long. Trimming cost V 7 bases and J 2 bases, with 15 bases left between them. In germline, CDR1 is SGDLS, CDR2 YYNGEE. CDR3 nucleotides: TGTGCCAGCGGACCCCTGTTTCGAAACACCGGGGAGCTGTTTTTT. It specifies CASGPLFRNTGELFF.

The chain recombines TRBV20-1 with TRBJ1-1, with unresolved D. Germline CDR1 is DFQATT and CDR2 is SNEGSKA (reference sequence). Between the trimmed V and J ends, which lost 3 bases and 0 bases, there was a span of 14 bases. The CDR3 is 15 amino acids. The CDR3 loop reads CSARTFPNMNTEAFF. CDR3 in DNA: TGCAGTGCTAGGACATTTCCCAATATGAACACTGAAGCTTTCTTT.

The sample holds a few counts of this clonotype. The V call is TRBV28, the J call TRBJ2-7; possibly TRBD1 for D (5 bases). Trimming shortened V by 6 bases and J by 6 bases, and 15 bases separated the two germline ends. The CDR3 runs to 13 residues. The germline CDR1 and CDR2 sequences are MDHEN and SYDVKM. The CDR3 region is CASRGRMGFEQYF. CDR3 in DNA: TGTGCCAGCAGGGGGCGAATGGGGTTCGAGCAGTACTTC.